The clone carrying this T cell receptor beta chain was counted once. The data originate from a study of blood T cell repertoires in COVID-19. Across the study: Italy, Spain and the United States were the sources of the convalescent and acute COVID-19 samples. T cells, B-cell-depleted T cells, or PBMCs supplied cDNA or gDNA.

This CDR3 has 13 amino acids. V lost 6 bases and J 5 bases, leaving 13 bases between the germline ends. Source study methods: Quantification of nucleated cells was approximated via reference gene primer amplification. Method: immunoSEQ multiplex PCR; TCRdb's copy keeps in-frame clones and lacks some. That table furnishes V, J and clone size, whereas the DNA furnished D and trimming. Counted here are some 200,000 clones, about 79% occurring once; the ten biggest clones make up roughly 1.4%. The sequenced sample consisted of peripheral blood. This clonotype originated in a woman between 40 and 50 years old who had recovered from COVID-19. V and J are TRBV12-3 or TRBV12-4 and TRBJ2-5; a possible D gene is TRBD2 (5 bases). In DNA, the CDR3 is TGTGCCAGCAGAACTAGTGGCTGGGAGACCCAGTACTTC. It codes for CASRTSGWETQYF.